The rows below give T cell receptor beta chains drawn from one sample of a study of T cell changes during pregnancy in multiple sclerosis. TCRdb's table, derived via immunoSEQ multiplex PCR, lists solely in-frame clones and lacks some. The sample lists more than 60,000 clones; 90% to 95% were seen once. Here the sequenced sample was CD4+ T cells from peripheral blood mononuclear cells, taken in the third trimester of pregnancy. All receptors derive from a female donor in good health, enrolled as a control in a pregnancy study. Both conserved end residues are part of each CDR3. D genes are given only for firm matches.

D gene: NA; CDR3 length: 13; V gene: TRBV19; J gene: TRBJ1-4; CDR3 protein: CASRTDSLRKLFF
D gene: TRBD2; CDR3 length: 15; V gene: TRBV2; J gene: TRBJ2-7; CDR3 protein: CASRAGTSGSYEQYF
D gene: TRBD1; CDR3 length: 14; V gene: TRBV4-3; J gene: TRBJ1-1; CDR3 protein: CASSQDKQGAKAFF
D gene: NA; CDR3 length: 12; V gene: TRBV6-6; J gene: TRBJ1-5; CDR3 protein: CASGGQDQPQHF
D gene: TRBD2; CDR3 length: 16; V gene: TRBV5-1; J gene: TRBJ2-5; CDR3 protein: CASSPLGGGYQETQYF
D gene: NA; CDR3 length: 16; V gene: TRBV4-3; J gene: TRBJ1-3; CDR3 protein: CASSQASVRSGNTIYF
D gene: NA; CDR3 length: 16; V gene: TRBV5-5; J gene: TRBJ1-4; CDR3 protein: CASSLFYSRDNEKLFF
D gene: TRBD1; CDR3 length: 16; V gene: TRBV4-1; J gene: TRBJ2-3; CDR3 protein: CASSQPSTGGTDTQYF
D gene: TRBD1; CDR3 length: 14; V gene: TRBV6-5; J gene: TRBJ2-1; CDR3 protein: CASTWTGGEGEQFF
D gene: TRBD1; CDR3 length: 16; V gene: TRBV19; J gene: TRBJ1-1; CDR3 protein: CASSTRTGGELDEAFF
D gene: NA; CDR3 length: 14; V gene: TRBV7-9; J gene: TRBJ2-7; CDR3 protein: CASTSYRTAYEQYF
D gene: NA; CDR3 length: 15; V gene: TRBV19; J gene: TRBJ1-2; CDR3 protein: CASRNPTGNQDGYTF
D gene: NA; CDR3 length: 13; V gene: TRBV7-2; J gene: TRBJ1-6; CDR3 protein: CASRSGVDSPLHF
D gene: NA; CDR3 length: 11; V gene: TRBV20-1; J gene: TRBJ1-1; CDR3 protein: CSASRTVEAFF
D gene: TRBD1; CDR3 length: 17; V gene: TRBV11-2; J gene: TRBJ2-2; CDR3 protein: CASRTQDRGGNTGELFF
D gene: NA; CDR3 length: 15; V gene: TRBV6-5; J gene: TRBJ2-7; CDR3 protein: CASSYRTGSTYEQYF
D gene: TRBD2; CDR3 length: 13; V gene: TRBV19; J gene: TRBJ2-7; CDR3 protein: CASSGRLAGEQYF
D gene: TRBD1; CDR3 length: 16; V gene: TRBV9; J gene: TRBJ2-1; CDR3 protein: CASSVDTGTGFDEQFF
D gene: TRBD1; CDR3 length: 15; V gene: TRBV6-6; J gene: TRBJ1-2; CDR3 protein: CASSVLQGANYGYTF
D gene: TRBD2; CDR3 length: 15; V gene: TRBV11-3; J gene: TRBJ2-3; CDR3 protein: CASTPAGGGGDTQYF
D gene: TRBD1; CDR3 length: 15; V gene: TRBV27; J gene: TRBJ2-2; CDR3 protein: CASRGQGVNTGELFF
D gene: NA; CDR3 length: 15; V gene: TRBV27; J gene: TRBJ1-5; CDR3 protein: CASSLSVGGNQPQHF
D gene: TRBD1; CDR3 length: 16; V gene: TRBV2; J gene: TRBJ2-2; CDR3 protein: CASSERQGGFTGELFF
D gene: NA; CDR3 length: 13; V gene: TRBV19; J gene: TRBJ1-5; CDR3 protein: CASSVTGIQPQHF
D gene: TRBD2; CDR3 length: 14; V gene: TRBV30; J gene: TRBJ2-7; CDR3 protein: CAWSVGGSSYEQYF
D gene: TRBD1; CDR3 length: 14; V gene: TRBV2; J gene: TRBJ2-1; CDR3 protein: CASRDRTGDNEQFF
D gene: NA; CDR3 length: 14; V gene: TRBV7-2; J gene: TRBJ1-2; CDR3 protein: CASSPQDFSYGYTF
D gene: TRBD2; CDR3 length: 14; V gene: TRBV11-3; J gene: TRBJ2-7; CDR3 protein: CASSSVGGSGEQYF
D gene: NA; CDR3 length: 13; V gene: TRBV30; J gene: TRBJ2-2; CDR3 protein: CAWSAPRGGELFF
D gene: NA; CDR3 length: 15; V gene: TRBV2; J gene: TRBJ1-6; CDR3 protein: CASTRSGFVNSPLHF
D gene: NA; CDR3 length: 13; V gene: TRBV30; J gene: TRBJ2-1; CDR3 protein: CAWSSDRYNEQFF
D gene: TRBD1; CDR3 length: 14; V gene: TRBV28; J gene: TRBJ2-5; CDR3 protein: CASRPGGGLETQYF
D gene: NA; CDR3 length: 14; V gene: TRBV6-5; J gene: TRBJ1-6; CDR3 protein: CASSSDRFGSPLHF
D gene: TRBD1; CDR3 length: 17; V gene: TRBV4-1; J gene: TRBJ1-4; CDR3 protein: CARTEGGAEATNEKLFF
D gene: TRBD1; CDR3 length: 13; V gene: TRBV19; J gene: TRBJ1-2; CDR3 protein: CAGSNQGEYGYTF
D gene: TRBD1; CDR3 length: 17; V gene: TRBV4-3; J gene: TRBJ2-6; CDR3 protein: CASSPRDRDSGANVLTF
D gene: TRBD1; CDR3 length: 13; V gene: TRBV2; J gene: TRBJ1-1; CDR3 protein: CAGRDRENTEAFF
D gene: NA; CDR3 length: 14; V gene: TRBV9; J gene: TRBJ1-2; CDR3 protein: CASSVRDVNYGYTF
D gene: TRBD1; CDR3 length: 14; V gene: TRBV7-3; J gene: TRBJ2-7; CDR3 protein: CASSLHRGRYEQYF
D gene: TRBD2; CDR3 length: 16; V gene: TRBV7-2; J gene: TRBJ2-3; CDR3 protein: CASSPRVSGGTDTQYF
D gene: TRBD1; CDR3 length: 16; V gene: TRBV7-9; J gene: TRBJ1-2; CDR3 protein: CASSFQETGGGYGYTF
D gene: NA; CDR3 length: 16; V gene: TRBV5-1; J gene: TRBJ2-1; CDR3 protein: CASSPSPSHSYNEQFF